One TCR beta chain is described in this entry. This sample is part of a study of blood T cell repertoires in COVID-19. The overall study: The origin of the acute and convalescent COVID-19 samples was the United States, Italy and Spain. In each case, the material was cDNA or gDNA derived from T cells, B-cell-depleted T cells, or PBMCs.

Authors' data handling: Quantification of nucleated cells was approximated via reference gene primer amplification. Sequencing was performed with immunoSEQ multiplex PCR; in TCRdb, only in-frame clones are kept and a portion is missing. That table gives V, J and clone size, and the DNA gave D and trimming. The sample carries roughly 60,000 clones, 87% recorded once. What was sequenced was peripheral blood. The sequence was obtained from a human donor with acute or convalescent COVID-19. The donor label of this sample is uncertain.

Written as DNA, the CDR3 is TGTGCCAGCAGCCGGACTAGCGAGGTTGACGATACGCAGTATTTT. This translates into CASSRTSEVDDTQYF. The V call is TRBV11-2, the J call TRBJ2-3; TRBD2 aligns across 9 bases. J was trimmed by 6 bases and V by 5 bases; bases with no gene match: 9. Germline V lookup: CDR1 SGHAT, CDR2 FQNNGV. This CDR3 has 15 amino acids.